This T cell receptor beta chain was sequenced in a study of response to subunit inactivated influenza vaccine. Study-wide findings and caveats: Researchers suggested that each seasonal influenza vaccination recruits few new T cells.

TCRdb called the RT-PCR reads again in MiXCR, with one record for every CDR3 protein. The table records hundreds of thousands of distinct CDR3 sequences, less than 20% of them present only once. CDR1 is DFQATT and CDR2 is SNEGSKA in the germline V gene (reference sequence). The CDR3 runs 15 residues. Trimming shortened V by 6 bases and J by 0 bases, and 16 bases separated the two germline ends. Worth noting for this clonotype: Its antigen is unidentified.

The TCR comes from a middle-aged man who received an inactivated influenza vaccine. The chain combines TRBV20-1 with TRBJ2-3, with D possibly TRBD2 on 5 matching bases. The material sequenced was PBMCs from blood, taken 5 to 6 days after vaccination. The CDR3 DNA reads as TGCAGTGCCTATTTAAGCGGATCTAGCACAGATACGCAGTATTTT. This gives the protein CSAYLSGSSTDTQYF.